Listed below are T cell receptor beta chains from one sample, sequenced in a study of beta chain features in type 1 diabetes. The protocol was immunoSEQ multiplex PCR, while the TCRdb copy is restricted to in-frame clones and leaves out a portion. The sample holds about 410,000 clones; approximately 14% are singletons and the top ten take approximately 0.038%. Sample: naive CD4+ T cells from blood. The source is a young man in good health. The CDR3 runs from the conserved cysteine through the conserved F or W. A D gene is named only where the DNA matches it firmly. The listing skips clone size in some rows; elsewhere it reads once, few, many or a size class.

D	V	J	size	DNA	CDR3
-	TRBV10-3	TRBJ1-2	few	TGTGCCATCAGTGAGTCCAGGGAATATGGCTACACCTTC	CAISESREYGYTF
-	TRBV5-4	TRBJ2-3	few	TGTGCCAGCAGACCCCGGACAGGCACAGATACGCAGTATTTT	CASRPRTGTDTQYF
-	TRBV27	TRBJ2-1	-	TGTGCCAGCAGTTTAGGACGGAGCTCCTACAATGAGCAGTTCTTC	CASSLGRSSYNEQFF
-	TRBV5-4	TRBJ2-6	-	TGTGCCAGCAGCTTTCAGTCCTCTCGTGCCAACGTCCTGACTTTC	CASSFQSSRANVLTF
-	TRBV6-6	TRBJ1-2	few	TGTGCCAGCATATCAGAGACCTTGGGCTACACCTTC	CASISETLGYTF
TRBD1	TRBV19	TRBJ2-3	few	TGTGCCAGTAGTCGGGGACAGGGTTCGGGTACGCAGTATTTT	CASSRGQGSGTQYF
-	TRBV11-2	TRBJ2-3	few	TGTGCCAGCAGCTTAAGCACAGATACGCAGTATTTT	CASSLSTDTQYF
-	TRBV5-1	TRBJ2-3	few	TGCGCCAGCAGGCCTGGGACTTCCCCCACAGATACGCAGTATTTT	CASRPGTSPTDTQYF
-	TRBV5-1	TRBJ1-6	-	TGCGCCAGCAGCTTGGGACAACATTCGGCCTCACCCCTCCACTTT	CASSLGQHSASPLHF
-	TRBV15	TRBJ2-3	-	TGTGCCACCAGCAGAGATTACCCGTTCACAGATACGCAGTATTTT	CATSRDYPFTDTQYF
-	TRBV5-4	TRBJ2-3	-	TGTGCCAGCAGCTTGGCCAATCCGCCTGATACGCAGTATTTT	CASSLANPPDTQYF
-	TRBV29-1	TRBJ2-3	few	TGCAGCGTTGAAGCGCCTAGCCGAAATACGCAGTATTTT	CSVEAPSRNTQYF
-	TRBV15	TRBJ2-1	few	TGTGCCACCAGCAGAGATGCCCGCAGCTACAATGAGCAGTTCTTC	CATSRDARSYNEQFF
-	TRBV15	TRBJ2-1	-	TGTGCCACCAGCAGCGGGGCTAGTTCCTACAATGAGCAGTTCTTC	CATSSGASSYNEQFF
-	TRBV18	TRBJ1-3	few	TGTGCCAGCTCGGCTGGGAACGCTGGAAACACCATATATTTT	CASSAGNAGNTIYF
TRBD1	TRBV30	TRBJ1-2	-	TGTGCCTGGAGCAGACGGTACCTAAAACAGGGGCTCAAAAGTGGCTACACCTTC	CAWSRRYLKQGLKSGYTF
-	TRBV2	TRBJ2-1	-	TGTGCCAGCAGTGAGACCTCCTACAATGAGCAGTTCTTC	CASSETSYNEQFF